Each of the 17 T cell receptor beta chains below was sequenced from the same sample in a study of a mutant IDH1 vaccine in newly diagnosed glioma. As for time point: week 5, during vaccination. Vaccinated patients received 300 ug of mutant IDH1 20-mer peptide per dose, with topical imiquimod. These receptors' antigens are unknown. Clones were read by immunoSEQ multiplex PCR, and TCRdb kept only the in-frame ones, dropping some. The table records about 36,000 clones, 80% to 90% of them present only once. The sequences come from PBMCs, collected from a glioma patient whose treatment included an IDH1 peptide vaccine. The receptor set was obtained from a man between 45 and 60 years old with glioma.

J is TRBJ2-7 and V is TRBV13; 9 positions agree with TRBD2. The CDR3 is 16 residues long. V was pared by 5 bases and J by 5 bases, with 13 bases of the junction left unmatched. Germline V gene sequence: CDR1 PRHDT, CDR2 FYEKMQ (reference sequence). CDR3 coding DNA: TGTGCCAGCAGCCATAGCGGGAGTAGGTCGGGCCACGAGCAGTACTTC. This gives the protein CASSHSGSRSGHEQYF.

The CDR3 is CASSPGRGQETQYF. Here the CDR3 DNA reads TGTGCCAGCAGCCCGGGGAGGGGCCAAGAGACCCAGTACTTC. This chain connects TRBV5-4 to TRBJ2-5; TRBD2 agrees at 7 bases. The J segment lost 1 base and the V segment lost 4 bases, leaving 4 bases of the junction unmatched. The CDR3 is made up of 14 amino acids. Germline CDR1 SGHNT, CDR2 YYREEE (reference sequence).

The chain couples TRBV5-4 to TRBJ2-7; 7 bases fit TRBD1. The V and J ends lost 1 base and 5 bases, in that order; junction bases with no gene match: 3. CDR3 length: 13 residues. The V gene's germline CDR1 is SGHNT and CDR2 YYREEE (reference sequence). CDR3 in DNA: TGTGCCAGCAGCTTGAACAGGGGAGACGAGCAGTACTTC. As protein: CASSLNRGDEQYF. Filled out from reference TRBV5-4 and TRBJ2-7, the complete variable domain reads ETGVTQSPTHLIKTRGQQVTLRCSSQSGHNTVSWYQQALGQGPQFIFQYYREEENGRGNFPPRFSGLQFPNYSSELNVNALELDDSALYLCASSLNRGDEQYFGPGTRLTVT.

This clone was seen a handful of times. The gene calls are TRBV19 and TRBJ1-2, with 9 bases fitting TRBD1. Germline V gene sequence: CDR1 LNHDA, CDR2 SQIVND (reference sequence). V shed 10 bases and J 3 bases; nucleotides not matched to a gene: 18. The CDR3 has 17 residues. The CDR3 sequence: CATQSGQGRVLDYGYTF. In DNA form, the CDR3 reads TGTGCCACCCAGTCGGGACAGGGTAGAGTCCTTGACTATGGCTACACCTTC.

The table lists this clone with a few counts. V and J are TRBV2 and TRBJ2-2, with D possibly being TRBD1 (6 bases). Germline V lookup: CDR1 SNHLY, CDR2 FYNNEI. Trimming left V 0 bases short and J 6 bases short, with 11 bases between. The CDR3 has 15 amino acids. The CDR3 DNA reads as TGTGCCAGCAGTGAAGCGCTCGAGGGGGCCGGGGAGCTGTTTTTT. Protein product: CASSEALEGAGELFF. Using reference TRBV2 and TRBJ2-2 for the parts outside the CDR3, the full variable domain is EPEVTQTPSHQVTQMGQEVILRCVPISNHLYFYWYRQILGQKVEFLVSFYNNEISEKSEIFDDQFSVERPDGSNFTLKIRSTKLEDSAMYFCASSEALEGAGELFFGEGSRLTVL.

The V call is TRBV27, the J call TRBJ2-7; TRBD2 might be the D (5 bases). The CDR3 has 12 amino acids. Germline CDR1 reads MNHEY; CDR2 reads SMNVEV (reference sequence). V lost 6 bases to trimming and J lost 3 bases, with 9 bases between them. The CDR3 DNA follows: TGTGCCAGCAGCAAGGACTTCTACGAGCAGTACTTC. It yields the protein CASSKDFYEQYF.

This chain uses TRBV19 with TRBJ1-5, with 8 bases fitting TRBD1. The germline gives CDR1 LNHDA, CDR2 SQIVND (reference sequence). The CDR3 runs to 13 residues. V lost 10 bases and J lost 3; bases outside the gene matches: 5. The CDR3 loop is CATAGGFNQPQHF. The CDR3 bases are TGTGCCACTGCAGGGGGCTTCAATCAGCCCCAGCATTTT.

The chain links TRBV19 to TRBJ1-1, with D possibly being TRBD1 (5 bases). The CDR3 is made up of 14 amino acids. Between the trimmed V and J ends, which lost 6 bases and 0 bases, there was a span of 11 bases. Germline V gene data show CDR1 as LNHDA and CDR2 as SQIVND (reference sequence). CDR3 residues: CASRAGTVNTEAFF. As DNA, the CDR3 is TGTGCCAGTAGAGCCGGGACGGTGAACACTGAAGCTTTCTTT.

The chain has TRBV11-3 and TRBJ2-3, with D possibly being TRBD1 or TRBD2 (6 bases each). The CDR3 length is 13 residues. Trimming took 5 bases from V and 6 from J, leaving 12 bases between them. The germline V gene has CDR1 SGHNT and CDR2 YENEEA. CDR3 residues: CASSQGGRDTQYF. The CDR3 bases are TGTGCCAGCAGCCAAGGGGGGAGGGATACGCAGTATTTT.

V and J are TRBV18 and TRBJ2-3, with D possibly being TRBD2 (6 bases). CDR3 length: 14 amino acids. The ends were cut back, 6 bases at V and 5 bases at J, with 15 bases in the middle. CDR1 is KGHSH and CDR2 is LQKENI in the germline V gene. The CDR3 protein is CASSPWRVEDTQYF. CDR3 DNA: TGTGCCAGCTCCCCTTGGAGGGTTGAAGATACGCAGTATTTT. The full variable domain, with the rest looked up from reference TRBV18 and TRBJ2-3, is NAGVMQNPRHLVRRRGQEARLRCSPMKGHSHVYWYRQLPEEGLKFMVYLQKENIIDESGMPKERFSAEFPKEGPSILRIQQVVRGDSAAYFCASSPWRVEDTQYFGPGTRLTVL.

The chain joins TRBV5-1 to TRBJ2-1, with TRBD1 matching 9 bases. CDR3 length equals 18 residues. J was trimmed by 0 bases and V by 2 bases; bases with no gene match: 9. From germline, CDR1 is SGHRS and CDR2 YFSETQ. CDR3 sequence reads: CASSLGRGTGFSYNEQFF. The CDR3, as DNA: TGCGCCAGCAGCTTAGGACGCGGGACAGGGTTCTCCTACAATGAGCAGTTCTTC.

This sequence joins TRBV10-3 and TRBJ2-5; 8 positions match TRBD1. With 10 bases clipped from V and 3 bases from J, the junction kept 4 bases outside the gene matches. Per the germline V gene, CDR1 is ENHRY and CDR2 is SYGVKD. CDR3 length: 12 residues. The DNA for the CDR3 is TGTGCCAGTTCGACAGGGGAAGAGACCCAGTACTTC. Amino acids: CASSTGEETQYF.

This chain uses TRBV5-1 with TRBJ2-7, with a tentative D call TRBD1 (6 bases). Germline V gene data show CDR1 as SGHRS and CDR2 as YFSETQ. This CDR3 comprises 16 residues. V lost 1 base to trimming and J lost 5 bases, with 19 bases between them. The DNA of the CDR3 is TGCGCCAGCAGCTTGCCCGTTAGGGCAGGGGAAGACGAGCAGTACTTC. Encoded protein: CASSLPVRAGEDEQYF.

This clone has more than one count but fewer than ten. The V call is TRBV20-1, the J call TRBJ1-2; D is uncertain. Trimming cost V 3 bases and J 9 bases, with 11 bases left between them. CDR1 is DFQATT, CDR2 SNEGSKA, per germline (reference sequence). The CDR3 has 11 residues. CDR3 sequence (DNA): TGCAGTGCTAGGGGGTCGAAGAGCTACACCTTC. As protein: CSARGSKSYTF.

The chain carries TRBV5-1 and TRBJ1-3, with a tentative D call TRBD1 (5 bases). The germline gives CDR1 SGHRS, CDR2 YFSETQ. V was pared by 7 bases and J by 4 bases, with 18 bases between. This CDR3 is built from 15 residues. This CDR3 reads CASAAEGRSGNTIYF. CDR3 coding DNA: TGCGCCAGCGCGGCGGAGGGGAGGTCCGGAAACACCATATATTTT.

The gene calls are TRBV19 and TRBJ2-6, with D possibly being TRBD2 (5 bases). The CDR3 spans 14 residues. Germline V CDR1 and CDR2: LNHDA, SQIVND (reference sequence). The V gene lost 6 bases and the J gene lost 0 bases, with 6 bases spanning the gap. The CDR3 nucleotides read TGTGCCAGTAGAGGGAGCTCTGGGGCCAACGTCCTGACTTTC. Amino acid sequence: CASRGSSGANVLTF.

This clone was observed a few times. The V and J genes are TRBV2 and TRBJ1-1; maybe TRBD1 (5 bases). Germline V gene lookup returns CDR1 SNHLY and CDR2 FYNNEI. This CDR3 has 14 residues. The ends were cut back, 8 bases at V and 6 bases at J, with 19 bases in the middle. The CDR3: CASRPEQTVAEAFF. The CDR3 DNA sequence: TGTGCCAGCCGACCGGAACAGACAGTGGCTGAAGCTTTCTTT.